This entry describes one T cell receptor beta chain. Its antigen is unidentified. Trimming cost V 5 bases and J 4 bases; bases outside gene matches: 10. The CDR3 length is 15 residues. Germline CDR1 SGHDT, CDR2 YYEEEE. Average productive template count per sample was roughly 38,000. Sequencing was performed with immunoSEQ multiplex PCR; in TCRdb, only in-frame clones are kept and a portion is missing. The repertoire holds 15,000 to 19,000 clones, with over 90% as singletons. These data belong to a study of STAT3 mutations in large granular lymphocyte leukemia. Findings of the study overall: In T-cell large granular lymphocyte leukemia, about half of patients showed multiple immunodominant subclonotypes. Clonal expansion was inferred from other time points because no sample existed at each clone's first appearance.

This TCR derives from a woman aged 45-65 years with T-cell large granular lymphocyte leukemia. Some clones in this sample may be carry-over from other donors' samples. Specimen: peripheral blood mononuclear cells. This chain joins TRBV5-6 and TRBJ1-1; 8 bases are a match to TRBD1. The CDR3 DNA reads TGTGCCAGCAGGACCCCTGGAACAGGGGGCACTGAAGCTTTCTTT. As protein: CASRTPGTGGTEAFF.